The clone carrying this T cell receptor (beta chain) has a handful of counts. Its antigen is undetermined. This sample is part of a study of CD8+CD57+ T cells in acquired aplastic anemia. Overall study results and limits: Around 27 sequences, all CD8+ CDR3, were shared between patients and controls.

Profiling of TCR beta VDJ combinations and CDR3 sequences used genomic DNA as template. TCRdb recomputed calls from the reads with MiXCR, one row per CDR3 protein. The sample has under 250,000 distinct CDR3 sequences; around 32% are singletons. Germline lookup yields CDR1 MNHEY and CDR2 SVGAGI. The CDR3 sequence is 14 residues long. V was shortened by 2 bases and J by 4 bases, with 11 bases between the two germline ends. This chain joins TRBV6-5 and TRBJ1-1; possibly TRBD1 for D (5 bases). This sequence was found in a human donor in good health, serving as a control. The sample comprised sorted CD4+, CD8+, or CD8+CD57+ T cells (not recorded which) from PBMCs. This chain's CDR3 is CASSYHRGGTEAFF. In DNA, the CDR3 is TGTGCCAGCAGTTACCATAGGGGTGGCACTGAAGCTTTCTTT.